The clone carrying this T cell receptor beta chain was seen a few times. Its antigen is not known. V lost 7 bases and J lost 2, with 9 bases in between. The CDR3 length is 12 residues. Germline loops: CDR1 SGHRS, CDR2 YFSETQ. These data belong to a study of blood T cells in healthy people across ages. Regarding the study as a whole: Samples with more naive T cells showed higher observed beta diversity.

A second about 6 to 12 cycle PCR used barcoded and J-beta primers. MiXCR was run by TCRdb on the 5' RACE reads, yielding one entry per CDR3 protein. The repertoire includes hundreds of thousands of distinct CDR3 sequences, roughly 60% of them detected once, and approximately 20% sits in the top ten. Total RNA extraction produced at least 5.5 micrograms (per sample) for the study. The clonotype comes from a man aged 25-40 years in good health. The sequencing input was blood. The rearrangement links TRBV5-1 to TRBJ2-5, with D possibly being TRBD2 (6 bases). The CDR3 coding sequence is TGCGCCAGCTACCGGGAGCAAGAGACCCAGTACTTC. This encodes CASYREQETQYF. The whole variable domain, filled in from reference TRBV5-1 and TRBJ2-5, reads KAGVTQTPRYLIKTRGQQVTLSCSPISGHRSVSWYQQTPGQGLQFLFEYFSETQRNKGNFPGRFSGRQFSNSRSEMNVSTLELGDSALYLCASYREQETQYFGPGTRLLVL.